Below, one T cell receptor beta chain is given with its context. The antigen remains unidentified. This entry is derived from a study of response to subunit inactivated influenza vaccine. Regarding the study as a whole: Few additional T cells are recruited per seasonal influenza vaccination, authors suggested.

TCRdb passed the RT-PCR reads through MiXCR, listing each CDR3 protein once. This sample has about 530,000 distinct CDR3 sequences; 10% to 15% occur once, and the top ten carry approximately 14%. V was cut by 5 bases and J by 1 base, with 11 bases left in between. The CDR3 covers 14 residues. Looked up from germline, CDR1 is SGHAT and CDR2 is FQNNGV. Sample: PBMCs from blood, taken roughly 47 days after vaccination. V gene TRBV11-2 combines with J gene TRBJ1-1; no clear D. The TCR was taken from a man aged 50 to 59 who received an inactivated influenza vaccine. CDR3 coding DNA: TGTGCCAGCAGCCCAAACCAGCAGAACACTGAAGCTTTCTTT. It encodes CASSPNQQNTEAFF.